The sequence of this T cell receptor beta chain was determined in a study of shared clonotypes between healthy human individuals. Looking at the study overall: Each donor contributed plates that comprised three CD4 naive, three CD4 memory, two CD8 naive and one CD8 memory. Study-wide results and limits: On the whole, naive subsets had larger estimated richness than memory subsets had. Among non-shared clonotypes, generation probabilities were lower than among those shared by all four donors.

Partitioning of CD4+ cells yielded a CD45RA+ naive subset and a CD45RA-negative memory subset. V gave up 7 bases and J gave up 2 bases; unmatched junction bases: 9. Germline assignment: CDR1 LNHDA and CDR2 SQIVND (reference sequence). The CDR3 loop spans 15 amino acids. As for this clone: Its matching antigen is unknown.

Generated by immunoSEQ multiplex PCR, the TCRdb table keeps only in-frame clones and is missing some. The sample lists some 2,500,000 clones, about 90% occurring once. The rearrangement uses TRBV19 and TRBJ2-7; 9 bases fit TRBD2. Sequences were obtained from naive CD4+ T cells from PBMCs. The subset: CD45RA+ positively selected. The clonotype comes from a man younger than 35 in good health. Some clones in this sample may be carry-over from other donors' samples. The CDR3 region has the DNA TGTGCCAGTACGCTAGCGGGACGAAAAACCTACGAGCAGTACTTC. Encoded protein: CASTLAGRKTYEQYF.